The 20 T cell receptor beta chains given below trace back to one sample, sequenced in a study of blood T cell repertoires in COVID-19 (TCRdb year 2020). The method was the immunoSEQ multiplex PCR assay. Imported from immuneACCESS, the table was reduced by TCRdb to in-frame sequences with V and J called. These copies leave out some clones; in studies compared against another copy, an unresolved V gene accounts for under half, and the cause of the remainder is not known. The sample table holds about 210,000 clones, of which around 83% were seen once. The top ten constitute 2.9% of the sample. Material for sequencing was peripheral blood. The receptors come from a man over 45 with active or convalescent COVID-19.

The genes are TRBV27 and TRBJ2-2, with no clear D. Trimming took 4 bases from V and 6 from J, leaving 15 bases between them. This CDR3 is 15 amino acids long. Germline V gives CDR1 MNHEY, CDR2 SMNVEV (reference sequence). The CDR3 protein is CASSSLSLGPGELFF. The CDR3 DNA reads TGTGCCAGCAGTTCTTTGTCATTGGGCCCCGGGGAGCTGTTTTTT.

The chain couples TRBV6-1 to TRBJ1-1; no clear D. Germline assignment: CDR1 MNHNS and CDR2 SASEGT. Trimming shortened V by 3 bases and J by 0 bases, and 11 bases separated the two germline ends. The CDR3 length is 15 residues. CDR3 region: CASSDRLPLNTEAFF. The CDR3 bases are TGTGCCAGCAGTGACAGGCTCCCTTTGAACACTGAAGCTTTCTTT.

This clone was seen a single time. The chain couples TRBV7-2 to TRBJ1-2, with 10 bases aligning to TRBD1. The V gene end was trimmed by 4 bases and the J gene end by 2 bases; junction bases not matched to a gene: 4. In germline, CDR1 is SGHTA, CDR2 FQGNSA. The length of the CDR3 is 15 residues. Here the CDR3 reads CASSSRTGGNYGYTF. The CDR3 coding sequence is TGTGCCAGCAGCTCCCGGACAGGGGGAAACTATGGCTACACCTTC.

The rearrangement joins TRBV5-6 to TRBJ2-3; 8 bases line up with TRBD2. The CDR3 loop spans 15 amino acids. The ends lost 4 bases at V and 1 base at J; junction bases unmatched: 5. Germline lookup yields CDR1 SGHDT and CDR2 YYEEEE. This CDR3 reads CASSPSGRGTDTQYF. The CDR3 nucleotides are TGTGCCAGCAGCCCCAGCGGGAGAGGCACAGATACGCAGTATTTT.

CDR3 sequence: CASSMGAIYGYTF. In DNA, the CDR3 is TGTGCCAGTAGTATGGGGGCTATCTATGGCTACACCTTC. J is TRBJ1-2 and V is TRBV19; TRBD1 is a possible D gene (6 bases). The CDR3 consists of 13 residues. Germline V gene sequence: CDR1 LNHDA, CDR2 SQIVND (reference sequence). V was trimmed by 3 bases and J by 4 bases, leaving 9 bases between them.

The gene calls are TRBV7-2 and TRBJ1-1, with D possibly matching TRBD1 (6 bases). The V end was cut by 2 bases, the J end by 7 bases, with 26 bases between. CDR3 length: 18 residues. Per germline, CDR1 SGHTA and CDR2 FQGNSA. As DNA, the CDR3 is TGTGCCAGCAGCTTATTTCCACCGATTACAGGGTATCTAGATGAAGCTTTCTTT. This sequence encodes CASSLFPPITGYLDEAFF. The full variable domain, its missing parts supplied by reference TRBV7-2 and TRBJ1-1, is GAGVSQSPSNKVTEKGKDVELRCDPISGHTALYWYRQSLGQGLEFLIYFQGNSAPDKSGLPSDRFSAERTGGSVSTLTIQRTQQEDSAVYLCASSLFPPITGYLDEAFFGQGTRLTVV.

DNA for the CDR3: TGTGCCAGCAGCTCACCCACGACTGGGTATACGCAGTATTTT. This gives the protein CASSSPTTGYTQYF. The chain is built from TRBV5-4 and TRBJ2-3; D ambiguous. The germline V and J ends were trimmed by 3 bases and 7 bases, with 15 bases remaining between them. The CDR3 is made up of 14 amino acids. Germline V gene data show CDR1 as SGHNT and CDR2 as YYREEE (reference sequence).

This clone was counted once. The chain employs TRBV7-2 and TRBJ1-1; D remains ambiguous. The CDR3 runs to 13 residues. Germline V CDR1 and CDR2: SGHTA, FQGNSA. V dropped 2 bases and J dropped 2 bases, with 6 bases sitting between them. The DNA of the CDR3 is TGTGCCAGCAGCTTAATGGCTAACACTGAAGCTTTCTTT. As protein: CASSLMANTEAFF.

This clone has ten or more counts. The CDR3 DNA follows: TGTGCCAGCAGTGAACGGGGGGAGGCGTATGGCTACACCTTC. Protein sequence: CASSERGEAYGYTF. V and J are TRBV2 and TRBJ1-2, with D possibly matching TRBD1 (5 bases). Germline V gives CDR1 SNHLY, CDR2 FYNNEI. V lost 2 bases and J 5 bases, leaving 12 bases between the germline ends. CDR3 length: 14 residues.

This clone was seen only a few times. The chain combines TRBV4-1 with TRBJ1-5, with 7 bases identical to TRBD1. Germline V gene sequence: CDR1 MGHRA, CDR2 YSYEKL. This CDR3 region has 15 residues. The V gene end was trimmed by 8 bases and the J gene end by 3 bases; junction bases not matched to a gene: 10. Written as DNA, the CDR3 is TGCGCCAGCGCAAGGGGGCAGGGGAACAATCAGCCCCAGCATTTT. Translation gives CASARGQGNNQPQHF.

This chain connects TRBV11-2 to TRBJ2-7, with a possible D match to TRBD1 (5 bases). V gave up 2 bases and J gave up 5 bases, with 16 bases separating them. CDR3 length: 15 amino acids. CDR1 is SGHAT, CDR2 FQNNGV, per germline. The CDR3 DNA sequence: TGTGCCAGCAGCTTAAGGGCTCGCGTCAGGGACGAGCAGTACTTC. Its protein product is CASSLRARVRDEQYF.

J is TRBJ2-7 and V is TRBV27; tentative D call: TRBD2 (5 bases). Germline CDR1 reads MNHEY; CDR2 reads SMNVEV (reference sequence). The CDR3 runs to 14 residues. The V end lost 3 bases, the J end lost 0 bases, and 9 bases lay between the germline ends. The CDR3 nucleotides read TGTGCCAGCAGTTTTAGTGGGAGCTCCTACGAGCAGTACTTC. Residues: CASSFSGSSYEQYF.

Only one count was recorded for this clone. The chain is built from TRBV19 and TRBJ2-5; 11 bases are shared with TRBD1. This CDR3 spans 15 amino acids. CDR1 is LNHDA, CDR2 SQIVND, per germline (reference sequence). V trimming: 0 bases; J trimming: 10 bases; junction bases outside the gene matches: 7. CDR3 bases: TGTGCCAGTAGTATAGATGGACAGGGGGCCCGTGTCCAGTACTTC. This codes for CASSIDGQGARVQYF.

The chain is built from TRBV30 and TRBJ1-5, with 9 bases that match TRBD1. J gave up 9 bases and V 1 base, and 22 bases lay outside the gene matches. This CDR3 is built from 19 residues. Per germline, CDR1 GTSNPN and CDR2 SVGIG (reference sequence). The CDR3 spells CAWSAEPPGTGPQGWPQHF. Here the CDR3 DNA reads TGTGCCTGGAGTGCAGAACCCCCAGGGACAGGGCCCCAGGGGTGGCCCCAGCATTTT.

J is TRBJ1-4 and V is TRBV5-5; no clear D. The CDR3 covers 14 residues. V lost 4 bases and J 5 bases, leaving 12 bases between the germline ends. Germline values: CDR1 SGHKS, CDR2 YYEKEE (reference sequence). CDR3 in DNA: TGTGCCAGCAGCCTTAGCGGAGTAAATGAAAAACTGTTTTTT. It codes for CASSLSGVNEKLFF. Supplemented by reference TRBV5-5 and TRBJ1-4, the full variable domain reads DAGVTQSPTHLIKTRGQQVTLRCSPISGHKSVSWYQQVLGQGPQFIFQYYEKEERGRGNFPDRFSARQFPNYSSELNVNALLLGDSALYLCASSLSGVNEKLFFGSGTQLSVL.

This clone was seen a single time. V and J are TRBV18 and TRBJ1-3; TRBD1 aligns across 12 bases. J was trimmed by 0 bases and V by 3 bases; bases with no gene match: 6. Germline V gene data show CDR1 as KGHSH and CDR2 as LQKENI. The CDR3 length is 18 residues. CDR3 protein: CASSPPGQGAFSGNTIYF. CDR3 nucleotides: TGTGCCAGCTCACCTCCGGGACAGGGGGCTTTCTCTGGAAACACCATATATTTT.

The CDR3 here is CASSVVPGSEGAFF. For the CDR3, the DNA is TGTGCCAGCAGCGTCGTCCCAGGGTCGGAGGGAGCTTTCTTT. The chain uses TRBV9 and TRBJ1-1; D perhaps matches TRBD1 (5 bases). CDR1 is SGDLS, CDR2 YYNGEE, per germline. V was clipped by 2 bases and J by 10 bases, with 18 bases between them. There are 14 residues in the CDR3.

CDR3 DNA: TGTGCCAGCCATACTAGCGGGGTGGCTTCCTACAATGAGCAGTTCTTC. Encoded protein: CASHTSGVASYNEQFF. The genes are TRBV2 and TRBJ2-1, with TRBD2 matching over 10 bases. Germline CDR1 SNHLY, CDR2 FYNNEI. This CDR3 contains 16 residues. V gave up 8 bases and J gave up 1 base; unmatched junction bases: 8.

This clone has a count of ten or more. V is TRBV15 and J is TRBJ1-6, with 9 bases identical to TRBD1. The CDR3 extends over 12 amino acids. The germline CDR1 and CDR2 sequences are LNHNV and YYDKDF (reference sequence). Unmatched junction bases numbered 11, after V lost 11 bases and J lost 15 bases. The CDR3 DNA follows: TGTGCCGTAGAGGGACAGGGTCGGCTCCTCCACTTT. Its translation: CAVEGQGRLLHF. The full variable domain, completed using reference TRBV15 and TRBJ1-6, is DAMVIQNPRYQVTQFGKPVTLSCSQTLNHNVMYWYQQKSSQAPKLLFHYYDKDFNNEADTPDNFQSRRPNTSFCFLDIRSPGLGDTAMYLCAVEGQGRLLHFGNGTRLTVT.

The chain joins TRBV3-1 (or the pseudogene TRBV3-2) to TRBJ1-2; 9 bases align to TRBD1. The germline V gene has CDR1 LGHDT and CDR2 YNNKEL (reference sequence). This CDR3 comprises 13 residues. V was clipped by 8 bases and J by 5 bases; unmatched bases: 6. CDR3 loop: CASQSGQGYGYTF. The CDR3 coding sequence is TGTGCCAGCCAGTCCGGACAGGGGTATGGCTACACCTTC.